What follows are 27 T cell receptor beta chains derived from one specimen sequenced in a study of blood T cell repertoires in COVID-19 (dated by TCRdb to about 2020). The library was produced with the immunoSEQ multiplex PCR assay. The table was pulled from immuneACCESS by TCRdb, which kept in-frame rearrangements only. Such tables lose some clones; where checked, under half of the loss comes from unresolved V genes, and the rest has no known cause. This sample gives approximately 110,000 clones in total; around 78% of them show up just once. Of the sample, 18% is held by the ten largest clones. The sample taken for sequencing was peripheral blood. These receptors came from a woman aged 60-70 years with acute or convalescent COVID-19.

V and J are TRBV7-2 and TRBJ1-5; D is unresolved. Germline CDR1 is SGHTA and CDR2 is FQGNSA. The ends were cut back, 4 bases at V and 4 bases at J, with 11 bases in the middle. The length of the CDR3 is 14 residues. CDR3: CASSSGLGNQPQHF. DNA for the CDR3: TGTGCCAGCAGCTCCGGACTGGGGAATCAGCCCCAGCATTTT. The complete variable domain, with remaining parts taken from reference TRBV7-2 and TRBJ1-5, reads GAGVSQSPSNKVTEKGKDVELRCDPISGHTALYWYRQSLGQGLEFLIYFQGNSAPDKSGLPSDRFSAERTGGSVSTLTIQRTQQEDSAVYLCASSSGLGNQPQHFGDGTRLSIL.

This rearrangement joins TRBV9 to TRBJ2-1; 8 bases align to TRBD2. V trimming: 4 bases; J trimming: 8 bases; junction bases outside the gene matches: 17. The CDR3 has 17 residues. CDR1 and CDR2 (germline): SGDLS, YYNGEE. The CDR3 DNA follows: TGTGCCAGCAGCTGGGCGACGTCGGGACTAGAATATGATGAGCAGTTCTTC. Translation gives CASSWATSGLEYDEQFF.

The rearrangement uses TRBV30 and TRBJ2-5; TRBD1 matches 8 bases. The CDR3 runs 15 residues. CDR1 is GTSNPN, CDR2 SVGIG, per germline (reference sequence). V shed 4 bases, J shed 5 bases, and the junction held 12 bases outside the gene matches. CDR3: CAWTSFRTGYETQYF. The CDR3 nucleotides are TGTGCCTGGACATCTTTCAGGACAGGGTATGAGACCCAGTACTTC.

CDR3 DNA: TGTGCCAGCAGCCCAACAGGGACTGAAGCTTTCTTT. Translated, it gives CASSPTGTEAFF. V is TRBV3-1 (or the pseudogene TRBV3-2) and J is TRBJ1-1; D might be TRBD1 (6 bases). The CDR3 has 12 amino acids. V was shortened by 4 bases and J by 5 bases, with 8 bases between the two germline ends. CDR1 and CDR2 from the germline V gene are LGHDT and YNNKEL (reference sequence).

V gene TRBV5-1 combines with J gene TRBJ1-2; 9 positions match TRBD1. This CDR3 has 14 amino acids. With V trimmed by 2 bases and J by 8 bases, 7 bases remained unmatched. Per germline, CDR1 SGHRS and CDR2 YFSETQ. The DNA of the CDR3 is TGCGCCAGCAGCTTTTCGGGACAGGGAGGAGGCTACACCTTC. Amino acid sequence: CASSFSGQGGGYTF.

The rearrangement links TRBV3-1 (or the pseudogene TRBV3-2) to TRBJ2-5; TRBD2 agrees at 13 bases. The CDR3 covers 16 residues. After removal of 1 base from V and 5 bases from J, the junction contained 4 bases not matched to a gene. Germline-derived CDR1 and CDR2 are LGHDT and YNNKEL (reference sequence). As DNA, the CDR3 is TGTGCCAGCAGCCAAGGGCAACTAGCGGGAGGGGAGACCCAGTACTTC. As protein: CASSQGQLAGGETQYF.

The chain uses TRBV7-2 and TRBJ1-4; D not resolved. The length of the CDR3 is 19 residues. V dropped 4 bases and J dropped 3 bases, with 24 bases sitting between them. Germline V gives CDR1 SGHTA, CDR2 FQGNSA. In DNA form, the CDR3 reads TGTGCCAGCAGCTCTTACTACACCCCTTACTGGGAGCCTAATGAAAAACTGTTTTTT. Protein: CASSSYYTPYWEPNEKLFF.

The V gene is TRBV18, the J gene TRBJ2-1; 7 nucleotides align to TRBD2. The CDR3 totals 13 residues. V dropped 3 bases and J dropped 6; count of bases not matched to a gene: 2. Germline-derived CDR1 and CDR2 are KGHSH and LQKENI. This chain's CDR3 is CASSPASGNEQFF. The CDR3 DNA sequence: TGTGCCAGCTCACCTGCTAGCGGCAATGAGCAGTTCTTC. Variable domain in full (rest from reference TRBV18 and TRBJ2-1): NAGVMQNPRHLVRRRGQEARLRCSPMKGHSHVYWYRQLPEEGLKFMVYLQKENIIDESGMPKERFSAEFPKEGPSILRIQQVVRGDSAAYFCASSPASGNEQFFGPGTRLTVL.

The rearrangement joins TRBV19 to TRBJ1-1; tentative D call: TRBD1 (5 bases). This CDR3 is built from 13 residues. With 5 bases removed from V and 7 bases from J, the gap between germline ends came to 14 bases. The germline V gene has CDR1 LNHDA and CDR2 SQIVND (reference sequence). The CDR3 loop is CASSPGLKREAFF. For the CDR3, the DNA is TGTGCCAGTAGTCCGGGACTGAAGCGTGAAGCTTTCTTT.

The chain is built from TRBV5-4 and TRBJ2-1; D is perhaps TRBD2 (5 bases). This CDR3 comprises 15 residues. CDR1 and CDR2 from the germline V gene are SGHNT and YYREEE (reference sequence). Trimming shortened V by 4 bases and J by 0 bases, and 11 bases separated the two germline ends. The CDR3 loop reads CASSPTGNSYNEQFF. CDR3 nucleotides: TGTGCCAGCAGCCCAACGGGAAACTCCTACAATGAGCAGTTCTTC.

This sequence joins TRBV7-2 and TRBJ2-1; 9 bases align to TRBD1. The CDR3 covers 15 residues. V lost 5 bases and J lost 9; bases outside the gene matches: 11. Germline CDR1 is SGHTA and CDR2 is FQGNSA. The CDR3 sequence is CASSPRDRVRGEQFF. The CDR3 region has the DNA TGTGCCAGCAGCCCCCGGGACAGGGTGAGAGGTGAGCAGTTCTTC.

V and J are TRBV27 and TRBJ2-3; 7 bases map to TRBD1. The CDR3 consists of 12 residues. Germline V gene data show CDR1 as MNHEY and CDR2 as SMNVEV (reference sequence). V was pared by 5 bases and J by 5 bases, with 1 base of the junction left unmatched. The CDR3 DNA follows: TGTGCCAGCAGTACAGGGGTAGATACGCAGTATTTT. It yields the protein CASSTGVDTQYF.

The chain is built from TRBV7-2 and TRBJ1-5; D is unclear. The CDR3 is 13 residues long. Per the germline V gene, CDR1 is SGHTA and CDR2 is FQGNSA. Trimming took off 3 bases at V and 9 bases at J, with 12 bases between the two ends. CDR3 loop: CASSFQTEGPQHF. The DNA of the CDR3 is TGTGCCAGCAGCTTCCAGACGGAGGGGCCCCAGCATTTT.

The genes are TRBV5-1 and TRBJ1-2, with D uncertain. Looked up from germline, CDR1 is SGHRS and CDR2 is YFSETQ. CDR3 size: 14 residues. V shed 4 bases and J shed 1 base, with 11 bases lying between them. The CDR3 DNA sequence: TGCGCCAGCAGCCTAGGCGGGATTAACTATGGCTACACCTTC. Translating it yields CASSLGGINYGYTF.

The gene calls are TRBV5-6 and TRBJ1-2, with a possible D match to TRBD1 (5 bases). CDR1 is SGHDT and CDR2 is YYEEEE in the germline V gene. With 5 bases removed from V and 3 bases from J, the gap between germline ends came to 17 bases. There are 15 residues in the CDR3. In nucleotides, the CDR3 is TGTGCCAGCAGATTCCGAGGGAGGGGTGACTATGGCTACACCTTC. Translation: CASRFRGRGDYGYTF.

The CDR3 DNA sequence: TGTGCCAGCAGCGGCGACAGGCACCAGCCCCAGCATTTT. Its translation: CASSGDRHQPQHF. The chain recombines TRBV28 with TRBJ1-5, with D perhaps TRBD1 (6 bases). CDR1 is MDHEN and CDR2 is SYDVKM in the germline V gene. Trimming stripped 6 bases from V and 7 bases from J, with 13 bases between. The CDR3 is made up of 13 amino acids.

This sequence joins TRBV6-5 and TRBJ2-7; D remains unclear. CDR1 is MNHEY, CDR2 SVGAGI, per germline. The CDR3 consists of 13 residues. Deletions cut 0 bases from V and 4 bases from J, with 7 bases between. CDR3 residues: CASSYSMRYEQYF. The CDR3 DNA reads as TGTGCCAGCAGTTACTCGATGCGGTACGAGCAGTACTTC.

The V gene is TRBV6-1, the J gene TRBJ1-1; 7 bases are a match to TRBD1. The junction had 5 bases not matched to a gene; V was cut back by 2 bases and J by 8 bases. The CDR3 runs to 13 residues. Per the germline V gene, CDR1 is MNHNS and CDR2 is SASEGT. This CDR3 is CASSEWTGSEAFF. The CDR3 DNA is TGTGCCAGCAGTGAATGGACAGGTTCCGAAGCTTTCTTT.

CDR3 amino acids: CASSYSRNTLGGQYF. CDR3 coding DNA: TGTGCCAGCAGTTACTCGAGAAACACCCTCGGGGGGCAGTACTTC. The V gene is TRBV6-5, the J gene TRBJ2-7; the D gene is possibly TRBD2 (6 bases). Per the germline V gene, CDR1 is MNHEY and CDR2 is SVGAGI. The CDR3 extends over 15 amino acids. The V end lost 0 bases, the J end lost 9 bases, and 18 bases lay between the germline ends.

The count of this clone is one. The rearrangement joins TRBV28 to TRBJ1-6, with TRBD1 identical over 8 bases. Germline lookup yields CDR1 MDHEN and CDR2 SYDVKM. V lost 6 bases and J lost 7; bases outside the gene matches: 8. The CDR3 runs 15 residues. The CDR3, as DNA: TGTGCCAGCAGATCCTACACAGGGGGAAATTCACCCCTCCACTTT. Translation: CASRSYTGGNSPLHF.

The V and J genes are TRBV4-1 and TRBJ2-2; D remains unclear. Trimming took 0 bases from V and 4 from J, leaving 9 bases between them. The CDR3 covers 15 residues. The V gene's germline CDR1 is MGHRA and CDR2 YSYEKL. The DNA for the CDR3 is TGCGCCAGCAGCCAAGATCTTATAGTCACCGGGGAGCTGTTTTTT. Translated, it gives CASSQDLIVTGELFF.

This sequence joins TRBV27 and TRBJ2-7; D is perhaps TRBD1 (5 bases). The CDR3 spans 15 residues. The germline V and J ends were trimmed by 4 bases and 1 base, with 14 bases remaining between them. CDR1 and CDR2 from the germline V gene are MNHEY and SMNVEV (reference sequence). The CDR3 DNA sequence: TGTGCCAGCAGTTCAAAATCTCAGGGATCCTACGAGCAGTACTTC. It translates to CASSSKSQGSYEQYF.

V usage is TRBV28 and J usage is TRBJ1-1, with D perhaps TRBD1 (6 bases). This CDR3 contains 12 residues. Trimming stripped 6 bases from V and 9 bases from J, with 14 bases between. The germline V gene has CDR1 MDHEN and CDR2 SYDVKM. As DNA, the CDR3 is TGTGCCAGCAGACCGTACAGGGCCCAAGCTTTCTTT. This gives the protein CASRPYRAQAFF.

The chain couples TRBV21-1 to TRBJ1-1. TRBV21-1 is given as a pseudogene. The CDR3 consists of 14 residues. CDR3 DNA sequence: TGTGCCAGCAGCACCCGTCAGGAGGCCGATGAAGCTTTCTTT. Translation: CASSTRQEADEAFF.

This clone was seen once. The chain combines TRBV6-2 or TRBV6-3 with TRBJ2-2; TRBD1 might be the D (6 bases). The CDR3 runs 16 residues. Germline V lookup: CDR1 MNHEY, CDR2 SVGEGT. Trimming took off 2 bases at V and 5 bases at J, with 15 bases between the two ends. The DNA for the CDR3 is TGTGCCAGCAGTTACGGGACAAAGAAACTTACCGGGGAGCTGTTTTTT. As protein: CASSYGTKKLTGELFF.

The genes are TRBV6-5 and TRBJ1-1; 7 bases match TRBD1. The V and J ends lost 4 bases and 7 bases, in that order; junction bases with no gene match: 6. Germline CDR1 is MNHEY and CDR2 is SVGAGI. The length of the CDR3 is 13 residues. CDR3 residues: CASSLTGRNEAFF. The CDR3 DNA is TGTGCCAGCAGTTTGACAGGGCGAAATGAAGCTTTCTTT.

The chain employs TRBV7-9 and TRBJ2-2; a weak D match, TRBD1 (6 bases). The CDR3 covers 16 residues. Germline loops: CDR1 SEHNR, CDR2 FQNEAQ (reference sequence). The V end lost 3 bases, the J end lost 4 bases, and 15 bases lay between the germline ends. The CDR3, as DNA: TGTGCCAGCAGCTTTGCGACAGGTTCAGGCACCGGGGAGCTGTTTTTT. This codes for CASSFATGSGTGELFF.